This T cell receptor (beta chain) originates from a study of T cell clonality in common variable immunodeficiency. Caucasian heritage predominated among both patients and controls. Blood samples were heparinized, about 5 to 9 ml per donor. The table came from immunoSEQ multiplex PCR; TCRdb's copy has only in-frame clones and leaves some out. This sample includes roughly 58,000 clones with no singletons; its ten biggest clones take up 0.83%. Germline-derived CDR1 and CDR2 are KGHSH and LQKENI. Trimming stripped 3 bases from V and 0 bases from J, with 11 bases between. The CDR3 loop spans 15 amino acids. This clone was recorded at least ten times. Antigen unknown. Read coverage stops 3 residues before the CDR3 terminus; the germline J gene supplies the remainder. Study observations and caveats: Fewer TCRbeta clones were shared among CVID subjects than controls.

The rearrangement joins TRBV18 to TRBJ1-1, with no clear D. This TCR was sampled from a person aged 18 to 75 in good health. Sample: peripheral blood mononuclear cells. The CDR3 reads CASSPDTALNTEAFF. The part of the CDR3 DNA that was read is TGTGCCAGCTCACCTGACACAGCCTTGAACACTGAA.